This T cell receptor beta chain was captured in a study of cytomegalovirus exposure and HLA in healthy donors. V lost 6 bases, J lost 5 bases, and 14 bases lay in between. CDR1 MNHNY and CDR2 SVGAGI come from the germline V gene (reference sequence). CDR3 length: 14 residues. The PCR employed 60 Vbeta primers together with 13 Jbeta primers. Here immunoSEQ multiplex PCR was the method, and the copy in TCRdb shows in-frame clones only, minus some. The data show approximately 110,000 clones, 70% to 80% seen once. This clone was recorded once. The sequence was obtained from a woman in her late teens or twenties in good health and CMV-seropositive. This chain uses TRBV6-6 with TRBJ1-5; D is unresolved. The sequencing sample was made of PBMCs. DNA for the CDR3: TGTGCCAGCAGGCAGAAAACAAGTTATCAGCCCCAGCATTTT. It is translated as CASRQKTSYQPQHF.